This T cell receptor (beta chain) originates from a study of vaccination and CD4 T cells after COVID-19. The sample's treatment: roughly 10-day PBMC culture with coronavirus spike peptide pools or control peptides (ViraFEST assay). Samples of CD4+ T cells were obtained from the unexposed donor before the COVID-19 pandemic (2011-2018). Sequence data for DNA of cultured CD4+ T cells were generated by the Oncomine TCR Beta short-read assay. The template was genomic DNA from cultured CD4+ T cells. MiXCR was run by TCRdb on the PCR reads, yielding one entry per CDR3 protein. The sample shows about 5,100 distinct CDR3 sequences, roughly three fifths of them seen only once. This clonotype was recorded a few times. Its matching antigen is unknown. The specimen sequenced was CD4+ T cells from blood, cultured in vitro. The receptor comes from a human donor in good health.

For the CDR3, the DNA is TGTGCCACCAGCAGAGATTTGTTTTGGGAAGGGGATTCACCCCTCCACTTT. Its translation is CATSRDLFWEGDSPLHF. V and J are TRBV15 and TRBJ1-6; a possible D gene is TRBD1 (5 bases). Germline V gene data show CDR1 as LNHNV and CDR2 as YYDKDF (reference sequence). The CDR3 is 17 amino acids. Between the trimmed V and J ends, which lost 0 bases and 8 bases, there was a span of 17 bases.